These 13 T cell receptor beta chains originate from one sample sequenced in a study of blood T cell repertoires in COVID-19. Measured with immunoSEQ multiplex PCR; TCRdb has only the in-frame clones, and not every one. The sample carries some 200,000 clones, around 87% recorded once. The sequenced material came from PBMCs or T cells enriched from blood (not recorded which). The source is a woman aged 25 to 39 who had recovered from COVID-19.

The rearrangement joins TRBV7-6 to TRBJ1-2, with 7 bases aligning to TRBD1. Trimming at V came to 1 base and at J to 8 bases, leaving 10 bases not matched to a gene. The CDR3 is made up of 15 amino acids. Germline CDR1 SGHVS, CDR2 FNYEAQ. The CDR3 coding sequence is TGTGCCAGCAGCTTAGATTCGGGGACAGCCTACGGCTACACCTTC. Its translation is CASSLDSGTAYGYTF.

V and J are TRBV21-1 and TRBJ2-2; no check of the table's D call, TRBD2, against the DNA was made. TRBV21-1 is a listed pseudogene. The CDR3 has 20 residues. CDR3 sequence: CASSKERASGGWRNTGELFF. The DNA of the CDR3 is TGTGCCAGCAGCAAAGAGAGGGCTAGCGGGGGATGGCGAAACACCGGGGAGCTGTTTTTT.

V usage is TRBV27 and J usage is TRBJ2-2; TRBD2 matches at 14 bases. This CDR3 comprises 16 residues. The junction had 5 bases not matched to a gene; V was cut back by 4 bases and J by 7 bases. CDR1 is MNHEY, CDR2 SMNVEV, per germline (reference sequence). The CDR3 loop reads CASSSGLAGGLGELFF. DNA of the CDR3: TGTGCCAGCAGTTCCGGACTAGCGGGGGGCCTCGGGGAGCTGTTTTTT.

The rearrangement links TRBV21-1 to TRBJ2-1; the DNA was not used to check the table's D call, TRBD2. TRBV21-1 is given as a pseudogene. The CDR3 is 19 amino acids. The CDR3, as DNA: TGTGCCAGCAGCAAAGCGCTTTCTGAAGGGACTAGCGGATACAATGAGCAGTTCTTC. It translates to CASSKALSEGTSGYNEQFF.

The chain recombines TRBV29-1 with TRBJ2-7, with 9 nucleotides matching TRBD1. Germline CDR1 is SQVTM and CDR2 is ANQGSEA. This CDR3 spans 14 amino acids. After removal of 2 bases from V and 4 bases from J, the junction contained 6 bases not matched to a gene. The CDR3 nucleotides are TGCAGCGTTGAATTGACAGGGGGGACATACGAGCAGTACTTC. It yields the protein CSVELTGGTYEQYF.

J is TRBJ1-5 and V is TRBV24-1; D remains ambiguous. The length of the CDR3 is 13 residues. With 0 bases removed from V and 5 bases from J, the gap between germline ends came to 4 bases. Germline CDR1 KGHDR, CDR2 SFDVKD. The CDR3 loop reads CATSDLRDQPQHF. CDR3 sequence (DNA): TGTGCCACCAGTGATTTGCGGGATCAGCCCCAGCATTTT.

CDR3 sequence: CASSQDSGQGGYGYTF. Here the CDR3 DNA reads TGCGCCAGCAGCCAAGATTCCGGACAGGGGGGCTATGGCTACACCTTC. V gene TRBV4-3 combines with J gene TRBJ1-2, with TRBD1 matching over 10 bases. Unmatched junction bases numbered 5, after V lost 0 bases and J lost 4 bases. CDR3 length equals 16 residues. The germline V gene encodes CDR1 LGHNA and CDR2 YSLEER.

V is TRBV5-1 and J is TRBJ1-2; D is ambiguous. Trimming took off 0 bases at V and 7 bases at J, with 13 bases between the two ends. The CDR3 totals 14 residues. Germline loops: CDR1 SGHRS, CDR2 YFSETQ. CDR3 nucleotide sequence: TGCGCCAGCAGCTTGGACAGTTTGGCGAGTGGCTACACCTTC. It is translated as CASSLDSLASGYTF.

J is TRBJ2-1 and V is TRBV7-2, with TRBD2 matching over 15 bases. The germline CDR1 and CDR2 sequences are SGHTA and FQGNSA. The V segment lost 3 bases and the J segment 7 bases; nucleotides outside the gene matches: 7. The CDR3 covers 17 residues. CDR3 DNA: TGTGCCAGCAGCTTCGCCGGACTAGCGGGGGGGCGGAATGAGCAGTTCTTC. Amino acids: CASSFAGLAGGRNEQFF.

The V gene is TRBV19, the J gene TRBJ1-1; D is ambiguous. Trimming stripped 6 bases from V and 1 base from J, with 9 bases between. Germline V lookup: CDR1 LNHDA, CDR2 SQIVND (reference sequence). This CDR3 is 13 amino acids long. CDR3 nucleotides: TGTGCCAGTAGCTTTACACGGAACACTGAAGCTTTCTTT. The encoded protein is CASSFTRNTEAFF.

The chain joins TRBV4-3 to TRBJ1-1; maybe TRBD1 (5 bases). Trimming removed 0 bases at V and 6 bases at J, with 11 bases between. The CDR3 contains 14 residues. Germline assignment: CDR1 LGHNA and CDR2 YSLEER. CDR3 bases: TGCGCCAGCAGCCAAGATTTACGGACATCTGAAGCTTTCTTT. Protein sequence: CASSQDLRTSEAFF.

The V gene is TRBV30, the J gene TRBJ1-4, with a tentative D call TRBD1 (6 bases). V was shortened by 5 bases and J by 6 bases, with 13 bases between the two germline ends. This CDR3 spans 13 amino acids. Looked up from germline, CDR1 is GTSNPN and CDR2 is SVGIG (reference sequence). The CDR3 nucleotides read TGTGCCTGGGATGGGGGCGCCGATGAAAAACTGTTTTTT. This gives the protein CAWDGGADEKLFF.

The chain combines TRBV27 with TRBJ2-1, with D unresolved. The CDR3 is made up of 13 amino acids. Germline V CDR1 and CDR2: MNHEY, SMNVEV (reference sequence). V was cut by 5 bases and J by 9 bases, with 14 bases left in between. In DNA, the CDR3 is TGTGCCAGCAGTCCTCGCTCTAGGCTTGAGCAGTTCTTC. Translation gives CASSPRSRLEQFF.